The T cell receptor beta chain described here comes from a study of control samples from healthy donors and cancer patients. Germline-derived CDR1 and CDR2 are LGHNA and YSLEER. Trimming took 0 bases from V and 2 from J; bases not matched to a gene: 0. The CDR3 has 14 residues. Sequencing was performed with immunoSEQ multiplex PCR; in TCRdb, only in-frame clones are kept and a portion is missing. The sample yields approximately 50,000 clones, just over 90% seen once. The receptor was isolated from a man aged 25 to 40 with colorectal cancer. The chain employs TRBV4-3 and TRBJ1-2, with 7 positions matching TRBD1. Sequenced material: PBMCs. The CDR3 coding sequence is TGCGCCAGCAGCCAAGAACAGGGGAACTATGGCTACACCTTC. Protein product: CASSQEQGNYGYTF.